This T cell receptor (beta chain) derives from a study of T cell responses to AZD1222 COVID-19 vaccine. This clone was counted a single time. What it binds is not known. The method was immunoSEQ multiplex PCR; TCRdb's version includes in-frame clones alone and lacks a portion of them. The table shows around 130,000 clones, with just over 85% occurring only once. This CDR3 comprises 12 residues. Trimming shortened V by 2 bases and J by 9 bases, and 8 bases separated the two germline ends. Broader study findings: In all cases, repertoires were sampled only after the peak T cell response.

The input for sequencing was peripheral blood, taken on day 0 of AZD1222 vaccination. The receptor's source is an adult in good health. The gene calls are TRBV12-3 or TRBV12-4 and TRBJ1-3; D is unresolved. The CDR3 protein is CASSLIGSTIYF. The CDR3, as DNA: TGTGCCAGCAGTTTAATAGGGAGCACCATATATTTT.